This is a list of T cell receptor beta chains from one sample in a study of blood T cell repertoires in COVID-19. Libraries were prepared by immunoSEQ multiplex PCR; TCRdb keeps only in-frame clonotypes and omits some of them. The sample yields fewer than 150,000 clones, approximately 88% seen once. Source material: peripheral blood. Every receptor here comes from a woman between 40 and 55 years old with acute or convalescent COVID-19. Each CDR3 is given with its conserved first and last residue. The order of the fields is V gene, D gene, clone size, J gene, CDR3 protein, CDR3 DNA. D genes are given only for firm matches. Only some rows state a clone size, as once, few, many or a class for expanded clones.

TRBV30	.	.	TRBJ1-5	CAWSVQNWIQPQHF	TGTGCCTGGAGTGTACAGAATTGGATTCAGCCCCAGCATTTT
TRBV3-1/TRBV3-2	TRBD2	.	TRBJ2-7	CASSQGRLAGFYEQYF	TGTGCCAGCAGCCAAGGTCGTCTAGCGGGCTTCTACGAGCAGTACTTC
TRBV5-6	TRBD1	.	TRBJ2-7	CASSSLRDRGSYEQYF	TGTGCCAGCAGCTCACTCCGGGACAGGGGTTCGTACGAGCAGTACTTC
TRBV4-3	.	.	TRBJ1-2	CASSRYTDINYGYTF	TGCGCCAGCAGCCGTTATACCGACATCAACTATGGCTACACCTTC
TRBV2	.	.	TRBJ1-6	CASGNSPLHF	TGTGCCAGCGGCAATTCACCCCTCCACTTT
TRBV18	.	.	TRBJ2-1	CASSPDSYNEQFF	TGTGCCAGCTCACCGGACTCATACAATGAGCAGTTCTTC
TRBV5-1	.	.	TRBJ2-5	CASSLVPGVEETQYF	TGCGCCAGCAGCTTGGTCCCAGGGGTGGAAGAGACCCAGTACTTC
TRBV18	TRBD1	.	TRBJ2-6	CASSRLGQTGSGANVLTF	TGTGCCAGCTCACGTCTGGGACAGACCGGCTCTGGGGCCAACGTCCTGACTTTC
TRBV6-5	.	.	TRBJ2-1	CASSYTESNEQFF	TGTGCCAGCAGTTACACTGAAAGTAATGAGCAGTTCTTC
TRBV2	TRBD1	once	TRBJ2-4	CASSWDREGIQYF	TGTGCCAGCAGCTGGGACAGGGAAGGCATTCAGTACTTC
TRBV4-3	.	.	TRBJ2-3	CASSQEGASSTDTQYF	TGCGCCAGCAGCCAAGAAGGGGCTAGTTCTACAGATACGCAGTATTTT
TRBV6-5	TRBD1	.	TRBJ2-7	CASREGARGSYEQYF	TGTGCCAGCAGAGAGGGGGCGAGAGGCTCCTACGAGCAGTACTTC
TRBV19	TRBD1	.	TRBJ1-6	CASLPGGGAGPLHF	TGTGCCAGTCTCCCAGGAGGGGGCGCGGGACCCCTCCACTTT
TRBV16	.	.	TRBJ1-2	CASSPGGDYGYTF	TGTGCCAGCAGCCCCGGGGGGGACTATGGCTACACCTTC
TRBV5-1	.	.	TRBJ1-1	CASSFREGTEAFF	TGCGCCAGCAGCTTTCGGGAGGGCACTGAAGCTTTCTTT
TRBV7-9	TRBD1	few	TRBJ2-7	CASSQLDRAYEQYF	TGTGCCAGCAGTCAATTGGACAGGGCCTACGAGCAGTACTTC
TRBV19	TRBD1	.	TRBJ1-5	CASSDGQGGPRNQPQHF	TGTGCCAGTAGTGACGGACAGGGGGGTCCTCGCAATCAGCCCCAGCATTTT
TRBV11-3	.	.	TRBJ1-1	CASSLAGTEAFF	TGTGCCAGCAGCTTAGCGGGCACTGAAGCTTTCTTT
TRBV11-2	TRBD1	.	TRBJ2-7	CASSLWGTGASYEQYF	TGTGCCAGCAGCTTATGGGGGACAGGGGCATCCTACGAGCAGTACTTC
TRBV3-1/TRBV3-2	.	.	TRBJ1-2	CASSQGAVRGNGYTF	TGTGCCAGCAGCCAAGGGGCAGTCAGAGGGAATGGCTACACCTTC
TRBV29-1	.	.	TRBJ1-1	CSVDSTGLEAFF	TGCAGCGTTGATTCTACAGGGCTCGAAGCTTTCTTT
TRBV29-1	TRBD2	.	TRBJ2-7	CSVDAGGNYEQYF	TGCAGCGTTGATGCGGGGGGCAACTACGAGCAGTACTTC
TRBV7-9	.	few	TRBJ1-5	CASSRGNQPQHF	TGTGCCAGCAGCCGGGGGAATCAGCCCCAGCATTTT
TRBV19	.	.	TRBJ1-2	CASTDRQIYGYTF	TGTGCCAGTACCGACCGACAGATTTATGGCTACACCTTC
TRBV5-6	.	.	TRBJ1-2	CASSDTGVYGYTF	TGTGCCAGCAGCGACACAGGAGTCTATGGCTACACCTTC
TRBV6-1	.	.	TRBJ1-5	CASSELEGRNNQPQHF	TGTGCCAGCAGTGAACTTGAGGGGAGGAACAATCAGCCCCAGCATTTT
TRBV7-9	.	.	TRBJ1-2	CASSLETAPGGYTF	TGTGCCAGCAGCTTAGAGACGGCCCCGGGGGGCTACACCTTC
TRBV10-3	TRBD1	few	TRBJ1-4	CAIRGTGEDEKLFF	TGTGCCATTAGAGGGACAGGGGAGGATGAAAAACTGTTTTTT
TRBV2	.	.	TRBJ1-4	CASSDGLNEKLFF	TGTGCCAGCAGCGACGGACTTAATGAAAAACTGTTTTTT
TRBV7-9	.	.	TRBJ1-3	CASSQQGRNTIYF	TGTGCCAGCAGCCAACAGGGCAGAAACACCATATATTTT
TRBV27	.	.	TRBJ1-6	CASSSTDSPFSPLHF	TGTGCCAGCAGTTCGACTGACTCCCCCTTTTCACCCCTCCACTTT
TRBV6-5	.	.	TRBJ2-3	CASVERGGGTDTQYF	TGTGCCAGCGTAGAGAGGGGGGGTGGCACAGATACGCAGTATTTT
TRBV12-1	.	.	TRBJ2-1	CASSKYRNEQFF	TGTGCCAGCAGCAAGTACAGAAATGAGCAGTTCTTC
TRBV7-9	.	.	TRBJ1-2	CASSLVGGPPPMDYTF	TGTGCCAGCAGCTTAGTGGGGGGTCCCCCTCCTATGGACTACACCTTC
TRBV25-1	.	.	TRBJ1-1	CASHGGYTEAFF	TGTGCCAGCCACGGAGGGTACACTGAAGCTTTCTTT
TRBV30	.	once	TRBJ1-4	CAWCREHGEKLFF	TGTGCCTGGTGTCGGGAACATGGTGAAAAACTGTTTTTT
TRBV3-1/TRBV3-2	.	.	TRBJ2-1	CASSHAQRVGVF	TGTGCCAGCAGCCACGCCCAGAGGGTCGGGGTCTTC
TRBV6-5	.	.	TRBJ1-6	CASSPGQLNSPLHF	TGTGCCAGCAGTCCCGGACAGCTTAATTCACCCCTCCACTTT
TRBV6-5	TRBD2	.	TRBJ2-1	CASSYSGGDSYNEQFF	TGTGCCAGCAGTTACTCCGGGGGGGACTCCTACAATGAGCAGTTCTTC
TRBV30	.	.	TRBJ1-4	CAWTAATNEKLFF	TGTGCCTGGACGGCGGCAACTAATGAAAAACTGTTTTTT
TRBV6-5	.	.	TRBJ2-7	CASAIERSLHEQYF	TGTGCCAGTGCAATCGAAAGGAGTTTGCACGAGCAGTACTTC
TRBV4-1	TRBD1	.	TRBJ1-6	CASSRQGDSPLHF	TGCGCCAGCAGCCGGCAGGGGGATTCACCCCTCCACTTT
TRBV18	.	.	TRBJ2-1	CASSPPGGNEQFF	TGTGCCAGCTCACCACCAGGGGGCAATGAGCAGTTCTTC
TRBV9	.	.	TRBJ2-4	CASSVGLGVDIQYF	TGTGCCAGCAGCGTAGGTCTAGGAGTGGACATTCAGTACTTC
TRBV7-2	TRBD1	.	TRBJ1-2	CASRKPGQGPGGYTF	TGTGCCAGCAGGAAACCGGGACAGGGTCCCGGTGGCTACACCTTC
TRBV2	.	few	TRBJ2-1	CASCLTGQGEQFF	TGTGCTTCCTGCCTGACAGGTCAAGGTGAGCAGTTCTTC
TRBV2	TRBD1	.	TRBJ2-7	CASRSTGATYEQYF	TGTGCCAGCAGATCGACAGGGGCTACCTACGAGCAGTACTTC
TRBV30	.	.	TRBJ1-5	CAWSDNLGGNQPQHF	TGTGCCTGGAGTGACAATTTAGGAGGCAATCAGCCCCAGCATTTT
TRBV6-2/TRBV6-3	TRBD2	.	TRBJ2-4	CASSYLGLAPIQYF	TGTGCCAGCAGTTACCTAGGACTAGCACCCATTCAGTACTTC
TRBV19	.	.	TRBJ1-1	CASSNREGGVLNEAFF	TGTGCCAGTAGTAACAGGGAAGGAGGAGTGCTTAATGAAGCTTTCTTT
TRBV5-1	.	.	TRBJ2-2	CASSLGGWNTGELFF	TGCGCCAGCAGCTTGGGAGGGTGGAACACCGGGGAGCTGTTTTTT
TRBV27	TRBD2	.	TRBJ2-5	CASSGPASGEGRETQYF	TGTGCCAGCTCAGGACCCGCTTCGGGGGAGGGTCGGGAGACCCAGTACTTC
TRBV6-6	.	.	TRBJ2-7	CASTPRQGSYEQYF	TGTGCCAGCACCCCTCGACAAGGCTCCTACGAGCAGTACTTC
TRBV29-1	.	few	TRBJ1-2	CSVGQLANYGYTF	TGCAGCGTTGGACAGTTAGCTAACTATGGCTACACCTTC
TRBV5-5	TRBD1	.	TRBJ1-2	CASGRGPNTNYGYTF	TGTGCCAGCGGAAGGGGGCCGAATACTAACTATGGCTACACCTTC